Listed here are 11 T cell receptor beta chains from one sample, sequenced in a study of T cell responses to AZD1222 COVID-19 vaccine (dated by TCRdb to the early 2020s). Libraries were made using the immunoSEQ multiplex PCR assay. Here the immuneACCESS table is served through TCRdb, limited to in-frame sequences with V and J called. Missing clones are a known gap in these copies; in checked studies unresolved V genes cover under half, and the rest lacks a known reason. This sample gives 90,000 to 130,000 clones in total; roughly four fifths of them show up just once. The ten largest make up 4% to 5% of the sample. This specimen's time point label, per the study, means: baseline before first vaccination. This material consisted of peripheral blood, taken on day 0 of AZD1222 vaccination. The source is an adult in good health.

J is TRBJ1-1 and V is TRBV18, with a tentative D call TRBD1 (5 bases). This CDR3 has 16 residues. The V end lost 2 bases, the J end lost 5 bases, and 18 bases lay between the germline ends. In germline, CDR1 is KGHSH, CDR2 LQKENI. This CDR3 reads CASSPTSPGGATEAFF. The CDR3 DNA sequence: TGTGCCAGCTCACCAACTAGTCCGGGAGGGGCGACTGAAGCTTTCTTT. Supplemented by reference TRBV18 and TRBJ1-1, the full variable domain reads NAGVMQNPRHLVRRRGQEARLRCSPMKGHSHVYWYRQLPEEGLKFMVYLQKENIIDESGMPKERFSAEFPKEGPSILRIQQVVRGDSAAYFCASSPTSPGGATEAFFGQGTRLTVV.

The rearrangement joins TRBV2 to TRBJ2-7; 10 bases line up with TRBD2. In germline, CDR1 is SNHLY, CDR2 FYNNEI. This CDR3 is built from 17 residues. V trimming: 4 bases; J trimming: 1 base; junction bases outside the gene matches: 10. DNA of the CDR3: TGTGCCAGCAGTGGAGAGATCCTAGCGGGGGCTTCCTACGAGCAGTACTTC. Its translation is CASSGEILAGASYEQYF.

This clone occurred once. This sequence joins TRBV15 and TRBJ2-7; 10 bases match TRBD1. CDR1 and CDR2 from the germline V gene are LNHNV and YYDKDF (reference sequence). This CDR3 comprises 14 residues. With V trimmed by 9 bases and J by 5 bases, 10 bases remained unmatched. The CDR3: CATQRDRGDHEQYF. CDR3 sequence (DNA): TGTGCCACTCAGCGGGACAGGGGCGACCACGAGCAGTACTTC.

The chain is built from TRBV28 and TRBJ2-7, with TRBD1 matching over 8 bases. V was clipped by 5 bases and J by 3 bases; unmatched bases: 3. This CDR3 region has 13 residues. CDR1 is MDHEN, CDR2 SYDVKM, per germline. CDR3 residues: CASSRTGHYEQYF. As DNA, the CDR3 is TGTGCCAGCAGTAGGACAGGGCACTACGAGCAGTACTTC.

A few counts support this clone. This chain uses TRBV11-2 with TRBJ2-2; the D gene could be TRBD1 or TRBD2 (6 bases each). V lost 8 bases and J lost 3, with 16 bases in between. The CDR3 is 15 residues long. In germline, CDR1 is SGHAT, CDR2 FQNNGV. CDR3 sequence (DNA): TGTGCCAGCCTTAGGGGGGCCCGGTACACCGGGGAGCTGTTTTTT. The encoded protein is CASLRGARYTGELFF.

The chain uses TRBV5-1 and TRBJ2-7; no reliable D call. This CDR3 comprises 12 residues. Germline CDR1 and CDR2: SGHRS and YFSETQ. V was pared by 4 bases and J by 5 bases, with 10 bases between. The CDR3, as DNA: TGCGCCAGCAGCGCGGACGTGGACGAGCAGTACTTC. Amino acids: CASSADVDEQYF.

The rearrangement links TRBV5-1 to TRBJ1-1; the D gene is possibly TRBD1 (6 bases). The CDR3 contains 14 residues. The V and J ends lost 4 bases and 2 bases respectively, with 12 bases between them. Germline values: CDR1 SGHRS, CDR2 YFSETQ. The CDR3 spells CASSTNRANTEAFF. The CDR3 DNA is TGCGCCAGCAGCACCAACAGGGCAAACACTGAAGCTTTCTTT.

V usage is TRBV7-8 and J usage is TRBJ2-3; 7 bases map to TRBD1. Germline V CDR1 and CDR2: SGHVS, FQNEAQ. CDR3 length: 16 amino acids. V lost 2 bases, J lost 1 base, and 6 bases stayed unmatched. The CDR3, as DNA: TGTGCCAGCAGCTTAACAGGGGTTACGCGCACAGATACGCAGTATTTT. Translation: CASSLTGVTRTDTQYF.

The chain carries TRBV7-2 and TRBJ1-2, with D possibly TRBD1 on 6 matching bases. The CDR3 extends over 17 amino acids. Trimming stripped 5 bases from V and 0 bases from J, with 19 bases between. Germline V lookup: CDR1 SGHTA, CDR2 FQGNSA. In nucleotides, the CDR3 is TGTGCCAGCAGCCCGAGAGGCAGGGGCGCAGCTAACTATGGCTACACCTTC. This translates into CASSPRGRGAANYGYTF. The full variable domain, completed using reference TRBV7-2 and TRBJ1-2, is GAGVSQSPSNKVTEKGKDVELRCDPISGHTALYWYRQSLGQGLEFLIYFQGNSAPDKSGLPSDRFSAERTGGSVSTLTIQRTQQEDSAVYLCASSPRGRGAANYGYTFGSGTRLTVV.

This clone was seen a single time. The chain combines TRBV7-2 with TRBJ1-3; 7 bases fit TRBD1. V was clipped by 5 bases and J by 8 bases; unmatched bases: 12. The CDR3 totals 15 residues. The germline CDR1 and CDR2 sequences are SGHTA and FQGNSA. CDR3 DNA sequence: TGTGCCAGCAGCGGAAGACAGGGAGTCGGCGACACCATATATTTT. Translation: CASSGRQGVGDTIYF.

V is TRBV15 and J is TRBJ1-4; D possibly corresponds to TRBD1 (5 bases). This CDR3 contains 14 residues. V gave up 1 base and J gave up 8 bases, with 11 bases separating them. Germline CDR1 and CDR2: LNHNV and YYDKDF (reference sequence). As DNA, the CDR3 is TGTGCCACCAGCAGAGGCAGGGTAGGGGAAAAACTGTTTTTT. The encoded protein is CATSRGRVGEKLFF.